This TCR beta chain was sequenced during a study of blood T cell repertoires in COVID-19. On the study more broadly: COVID-19 samples, acute and convalescent, were from the United States, Italy and Spain. In each case, the material was cDNA or gDNA derived from T cells, B-cell-depleted T cells, or PBMCs.

Here immunoSEQ multiplex PCR was the method, and the copy in TCRdb shows in-frame clones only, minus some. The table lists 110,000 or so clones, around three quarters of them singletons. The germline V gene has CDR1 SGHTA and CDR2 FQGNSA. The CDR3 consists of 13 residues. V was clipped by 3 bases and J by 5 bases, with 8 bases between them. This receptor was obtained from a human donor in a cohort sampled during active or convalescent COVID-19. The sequencing sample was made of peripheral blood. The chain links TRBV7-2 to TRBJ2-1; D unresolved. The CDR3 loop reads CASSLSRDNEQFF. The DNA of the CDR3 is TGTGCCAGCAGCTTGAGTCGGGACAATGAGCAGTTCTTC.